A selection of T cell receptor beta chains follows, all from one sample in a study of neurological immune-mediated disorders. From the 5' RACE reads, TCRdb called clonotypes with MiXCR, one entry per CDR3 protein. Of 11,000 to 15,000 distinct CDR3 sequences listed, roughly an eighth were seen once; the top ten hold 41%. Input material: CD8+ T cells from blood. Receptor source: a female donor with HTLV-1-associated myelopathy (HAM/TSP). CDR3s include the opening cysteine and the closing phenylalanine or tryptophan. D genes are given only for firm matches. Size tells how often a clone was seen (once, few, many) or the class of an expanded clone, and some rows leave it out.

V	size	J	D	DNA	CDR3
TRBV7-8	many	TRBJ2-1	-	TGTGCCAGCAGCTCTCGATTCAGGGCCGACGATGAGCAGTTCTTC	CASSSRFRADDEQFF
TRBV6-2/TRBV6-3	many	TRBJ1-5	-	TGTGCCAGCAGTTCGCCAGGGAATATCCAGCCCCAGCATTTT	CASSSPGNIQPQHF
TRBV5-1	many	TRBJ2-7	-	TGCGCCAGCAGCTTGGCCTCTGCGGGACCCACAAGCTCCTACGAGCAGTACTTC	CASSLASAGPTSSYEQYF
TRBV5-5	medium-sized	TRBJ2-1	TRBD1	TGTGCCAGCAGCTTTGGGGCCCGGACAGGGGTATGGAATGAGCAGTTCTTC	CASSFGARTGVWNEQFF
TRBV5-5	many	TRBJ2-6	TRBD1	TGTGCCAGCAGCCGCCCCCCAGGGGGCCTGGGGGGGGCCAACGTCCTGACTTTC	CASSRPPGGLGGANVLTF
TRBV12-5	many	TRBJ2-6	-	TGTGCTAGTGGTTTGTTCACTTCATACGTGGGGGCCAACGTCCTGACTTTC	CASGLFTSYVGANVLTF
TRBV7-8	many	TRBJ2-1	-	TGTGCCAGCAGCTCATACGTTGGACAGAGAAGTAATGAGCAGTTCTTC	CASSSYVGQRSNEQFF
TRBV14	once	TRBJ2-7	-	TGTGCCAGCAGCCAGGTCCAGGGTGGGACCTACGAGCAGTACTTC	CASSQVQGGTYEQYF
TRBV9	few	TRBJ2-7	-	TGTGCCAGCAGCTATCGGACGAGCTCCTACGAGCAGTACTTC	CASSYRTSSYEQYF
TRBV11-1	many	TRBJ2-1	-	TGTGCCAGCAGCTTAGCAGTCGGAGAAGGGATTGAGCAGTTCTTC	CASSLAVGEGIEQFF
TRBV29-1	many	TRBJ2-7	-	TGCAGCGTTGGAGGAGGCGAGCAGTACTTC	CSVGGGEQYF
TRBV10-3	many	TRBJ2-2	TRBD1	TGTGTCATCAGTGAGTCGGGACAGGGGGCTAACACCGGGGAGCTGTTTTTT	CVISESGQGANTGELFF
TRBV5-5	many	TRBJ2-1	TRBD2	TGTGCCAGCAGCCCGGAGTCGGGCGGGAGCTACAATGAGCAGTTCTTC	CASSPESGGSYNEQFF
TRBV11-3	-	TRBJ2-5	TRBD2	TGTGCCAGCAGCCAATACGGGACTAGCGGGAGCGAAGGGGAGACCCAGTACTTC	CASSQYGTSGSEGETQYF
TRBV7-9	many	TRBJ2-5	-	TGTGCCAGCAGCTTAGTTGGGTTTGCAGAAGAGACCCAGTACTTC	CASSLVGFAEETQYF
TRBV20-1	many	TRBJ2-1	TRBD1	TGCAGTGCTAGAGTCCCGGGACAGATCTACAATGAGCAGTTCTTC	CSARVPGQIYNEQFF
TRBV11-2	many	TRBJ2-7	TRBD2	TGTGCCAGCAGCTTTTATTTCGGGACTATAAAATACGAGCAGTACTTC	CASSFYFGTIKYEQYF
TRBV6-1	few	TRBJ2-3	TRBD2	TGTGCCAGCAGTGAATCAGCGGGGGGCACAGATACGCAGTATTTT	CASSESAGGTDTQYF
TRBV4-1	many	TRBJ2-7	-	TGCGCCAGCAGCCAAGCTAGAGGGGACTACGAGCAGTACTTC	CASSQARGDYEQYF
TRBV5-1	-	TRBJ2-3	-	TGCGCAAGCAGCGGTTCGGGATCGAAAGATACGCAGTATTTT	CASSGSGSKDTQYF
TRBV6-5	many	TRBJ2-1	-	TGTGCCAGCGGGACAATTGGAGGGGAGTTCTTC	CASGTIGGEFF
TRBV6-2/TRBV6-3	many	TRBJ1-5	-	TGTGCCAGCAGCTTGGGGTCAGGGGTAAATCAGCCCCAGCATTTT	CASSLGSGVNQPQHF
TRBV28	many	TRBJ2-2	-	TGTGCCAGCAGTTTAAGGGTTGGGGGCCCCGGCGGGGAGCTGTTTTTT	CASSLRVGGPGGELFF
TRBV20-1	many	TRBJ2-7	TRBD2	TGCAGTGCTAGAGATCTGCTAGCGGGTCCCTACTACGAGCAGTACTTC	CSARDLLAGPYYEQYF
TRBV4-1	-	TRBJ1-6	TRBD1	TGCGCCAGCAGCCAACGACCTACTCCGGGACAGGGCAATTCACCCCTCCACTTT	CASSQRPTPGQGNSPLHF
TRBV21-1	many	TRBJ1-6	-	TGTGCCAGCAGCAAAGTAACGGGTCCACCGGGTAGCTCCTATAATTCACCCCTCCACTTT	CASSKVTGPPGSSYNSPLHF
TRBV27	many	TRBJ2-1	TRBD1	TGTGCCAGCACAGACGGGACAGTCCACAATGAGCAGTTCTTC	CASTDGTVHNEQFF